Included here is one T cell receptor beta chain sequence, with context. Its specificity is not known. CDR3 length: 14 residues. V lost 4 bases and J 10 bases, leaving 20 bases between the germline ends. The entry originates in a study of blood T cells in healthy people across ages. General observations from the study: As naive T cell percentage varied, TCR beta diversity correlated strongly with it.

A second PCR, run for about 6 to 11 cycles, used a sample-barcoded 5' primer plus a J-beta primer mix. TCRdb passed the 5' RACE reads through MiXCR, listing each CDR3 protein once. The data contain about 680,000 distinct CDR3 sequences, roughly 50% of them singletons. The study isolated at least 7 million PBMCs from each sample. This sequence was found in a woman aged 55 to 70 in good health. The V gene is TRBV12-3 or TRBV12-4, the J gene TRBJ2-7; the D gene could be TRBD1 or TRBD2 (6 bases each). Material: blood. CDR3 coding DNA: TGTGCCAGCAGTTGGCGGGACACTAGTTTTATTCAGTACTTC. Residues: CASSWRDTSFIQYF.